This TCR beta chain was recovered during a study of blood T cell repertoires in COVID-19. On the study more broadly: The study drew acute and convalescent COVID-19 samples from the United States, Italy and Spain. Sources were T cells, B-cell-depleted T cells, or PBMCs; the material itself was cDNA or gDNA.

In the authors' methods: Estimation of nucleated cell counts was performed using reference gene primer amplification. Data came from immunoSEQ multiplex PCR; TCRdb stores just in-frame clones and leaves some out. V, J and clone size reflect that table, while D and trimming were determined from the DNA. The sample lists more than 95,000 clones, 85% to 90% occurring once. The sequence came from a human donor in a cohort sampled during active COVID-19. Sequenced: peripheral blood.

The CDR3 DNA follows: TGTGCCAGCAGCTCATACGGACAGCAGAACACTGAAGCTTTCTTT. This sequence encodes CASSSYGQQNTEAFF. J is TRBJ1-1 and V is TRBV7-9; TRBD1 is a possible D gene (6 bases). This CDR3 has 15 amino acids. With 4 bases removed from V and 1 base from J, the gap between germline ends came to 13 bases. In germline, CDR1 is SEHNR, CDR2 FQNEAQ (reference sequence).